This T cell receptor (beta chain) was found in a study of CXCR3-negative and CXCR3-positive naive CD8 T cells. Study-wide results and caveats: Cryopreservation partially decreased CXCR3 expression, and most assays used fresh PBMCs. Much lower diversity was found in memory CD8+ cells, while both naive subsets had comparably high diversity. With respect to TRBV-TRBJ usage, naive CXCR3-negative and CXCR3-positive cells were similar; memory differed.

5' RACE that incorporated UMI labels was used to prepare the TRB cDNA libraries. TCRdb reprocessed the 5' RACE reads, keeping one entry per CDR3 protein, no DNA. This repertoire includes about 62,000 distinct CDR3 sequences. The length of the CDR3 is 16 residues. Germline CDR1 SGHTA, CDR2 FQGNSA. As regards this clonotype: Its antigen is unknown.

The source material was naive CXCR3- CD8+ T cells from blood. Subset here: CD45RO-CCR7+CD27+CD95- naive CD8+ T cells lacking CXCR3 (TNR3-). The chain employs TRBV7-2 and TRBJ2-5; there is no DNA to check the TCRdb D call of TRBD1. The sequence was obtained from a human donor in good health. Some clones in this sample may be carry-over from other donors' samples. This CDR3 reads CASSLGVTGYQETQYF.